This T cell receptor beta chain was identified in a study of blood T cell repertoires in COVID-19. Produced via immunoSEQ multiplex PCR; TCRdb's table is partial and in-frame only. The table shows some 220,000 clones, with 70% to 85% occurring only once. This clonotype was sampled from a man between 50 and 59 years old with active or convalescent COVID-19. The sample was peripheral blood.

CDR3 region: CASSLFNLRDYGYTF. The CDR3 coding sequence is TGTGCCAGCAGCCTGTTTAATCTCCGGGACTATGGCTACACCTTC. The chain has TRBV5-8 and TRBJ1-2; D unclear. With 4 bases removed from V and 3 bases from J, the gap between germline ends came to 16 bases. This CDR3 comprises 15 residues. Germline assignment: CDR1 SGHTS and CDR2 YDEGEE. Using reference TRBV5-8 and TRBJ1-2 for the parts outside the CDR3, the full variable domain is EAGVTQSPTHLIKTRGQQATLRCSPISGHTSVYWYQQALGLGLQFLLWYDEGEERNRGNFPPRFSGRQFPNYSSELNVNALELEDSALYLCASSLFNLRDYGYTFGSGTRLTVV.